This paragraph reports one T cell receptor beta chain. What antigen it recognizes has not been identified. Base qualities are missing; no much larger clone stands one base away. CDR1 and CDR2 were assigned from the germline V gene as SGHVS and FNYEAQ. V lost 0 bases and J lost 5 bases; the stretch between them is 16 bases long. The CDR3, cysteine through phenylalanine, is 16 amino acids long. Here the CDR3 DNA is all that survives: 48 bases in frame from base 1. In Seattle, one collaborating source enrolled patients while the infection was active and tracked those patients longitudinally over the course of disease. Each collaborating institution followed its own protocols to collect whole blood in K2EDTA tubes. Collaborator samples were shipped for TCRbeta analysis as frozen whole blood, isolated PBMCs, or DNA extracted from either sample type. This record belongs to a study of blood T cell repertoires in COVID-19 (dated by TCRdb to about 2020). Study-wide context: Samples covering the acute and convalescent phases of COVID-19 were provided by collaborators in the United States, Italy and Spain. Subjects who had been exposed to COVID-19, were actively infected with it, or had recovered from it provided the deeply sampled blood TCRbeta repertoires that made up the dataset. The material from the prospective study consisted of cDNA or gDNA derived from T cells, B-cell-depleted T cells, or PBMCs. Where available, HLA class I and class II types were taken from metadata supplied by the sample provider and were not determined by assay-based typing. A freely available public database, intended as a resource for researchers studying the immune response to SARS-CoV-2, is where the repertoires were released. The samples were drawn from the first 160 participants of the ongoing ImmuneRACE study and from over a thousand subjects provided by 6 global collaborators. The sample metadata nearly always contained a de-identified subject ID, COVID-19 status, age in years and sex. Study-wide conclusions, independent of this receptor: The quantity of clinical and demographic metadata differed by source and by participant and was supplied without curation.

TCRbeta CDR3 regions were amplified from genomic DNA using the immunoSEQ Assay, a bias-controlled multiplex PCR. Per the source publication's procedure: The number of nucleated cells in each sample was estimated by amplification of reference gene primers within the assay. To quantify the absolute abundance of each unique TCRbeta CDR3 rearrangement, sequence reads were collapsed and filtered. For each sample, productive Simpson clonality was calculated as the square root of Simpson's diversity index across productive rearrangements. The table comes from immuneACCESS by way of TCRdb, which keeps in-frame sequences with V and J called. Part of the clones is missing from these tables; in studies checked, under half for an unresolved V gene and the rest for unknown reasons. V, J and clone size reflect that table, while D and trimming were determined from the DNA. This sample comprises about 56,000 clones, 85% to 90% of them detected only once. More than 40% of the sample is in the top ten clones.

Specimen: peripheral blood. This clonotype was obtained from a woman aged 55 to 70 with COVID-19, enrolled during active disease. The chain was built from TRBV7-6 and TRBJ1-2, with no reliable assignment of the D segment. The DNA is as follows: TGTGCCAGCAGCTTAGCGGCTGGACCTGGCGGGTATGGCTACACCTTC. This encodes CASSLAAGPGGYGYTF.